This T cell receptor beta chain was identified during a study of T cells in localized non-small cell lung cancer. This clone appeared a few times. Its target is unknown. Regarding the study as a whole: Uninvolved nearby lung showed the greatest T cell clonality, exceeding that found in tumor. Prolonged overall survival went with higher T cell density in the blood. Across samples, adjacent lung featured a median roughly 60 of the top 100 tumor clones.

TCRdb's copy holds only in-frame clones and misses some; the assay was immunoSEQ multiplex PCR. Found here are fewer than 2,000 clones, under 30% of them singletons; the top ten hold roughly 29%. Trimming removed 4 bases at V and 5 bases at J, with 15 bases between. From germline, CDR1 is MNHGY and CDR2 SAAAGT. CDR3 size: 15 residues. Neighboring lung without atypia was obtained no less than 2 cm from the tumor margin. The sample consisted of normal lung tissue next to the tumor, taken before any cancer treatment. The clonotype originates from a male donor older than 55 with stage II squamous cell lung carcinoma. This rearrangement joins TRBV6-8 to TRBJ1-5; D remains unclear. The CDR3 sequence: CASSSPGREDQPQHF. The CDR3 DNA follows: TGTGCCAGCAGTTCCCCGGGGAGGGAGGATCAGCCCCAGCATTTT.